These 19 T cell receptor beta chains share one sample of origin, sequenced in a study of control samples from healthy donors and cancer patients. The assay was immunoSEQ multiplex PCR, and TCRdb's table has in-frame clones only and misses some. The sample includes about 110,000 clones, around four fifths of them seen just once. Sample: blood. The receptors were gathered from a man between 18 and 35 years old in good health.

This chain connects TRBV11-1 to TRBJ1-1; 7 bases match TRBD1. Germline trimming cut 5 bases from V and 5 bases from J; bases unmatched to any gene: 5. The CDR3 covers 13 residues. CDR1 SGHAT and CDR2 FQDESV come from the germline V gene (reference sequence). This chain's CDR3 is CASSLTTGTEAFF. DNA of the CDR3: TGTGCCAGCAGCCTGACGACAGGGACTGAAGCTTTCTTT.

The chain employs TRBV29-1 and TRBJ1-1; 12 positions match TRBD1. Germline values: CDR1 SQVTM, CDR2 ANQGSEA. The CDR3 length is 16 residues. The junction had 8 bases not matched to a gene; V was cut back by 5 bases and J by 1 base. CDR3 sequence reads: CSVLPGQGARNTEAFF. In DNA form, the CDR3 reads TGCAGCGTTCTACCGGGACAGGGGGCAAGGAACACTGAAGCTTTCTTT.

V usage is TRBV18 and J usage is TRBJ1-1, with D tentatively TRBD1 (5 bases). The germline V gene has CDR1 KGHSH and CDR2 LQKENI. The CDR3 is 15 amino acids. Deletions cut 6 bases from V and 2 bases from J, with 16 bases between. In nucleotides, the CDR3 is TGTGCCAGCTCGGACAAGGGTTTACATAACACTGAAGCTTTCTTT. This encodes CASSDKGLHNTEAFF. Full variable domain (remainder filled in from reference TRBV18 and TRBJ1-1): NAGVMQNPRHLVRRRGQEARLRCSPMKGHSHVYWYRQLPEEGLKFMVYLQKENIIDESGMPKERFSAEFPKEGPSILRIQQVVRGDSAAYFCASSDKGLHNTEAFFGQGTRLTVV.

The chain carries TRBV9 and TRBJ1-2, with D perhaps TRBD1 (6 bases). Germline CDR1 SGDLS, CDR2 YYNGEE. The CDR3 is 13 amino acids. V lost 0 bases, J lost 5 bases, and 8 bases lay in between. The CDR3 is CASSVDTGYGYTF. DNA for the CDR3: TGTGCCAGCAGCGTAGATACAGGGTATGGCTACACCTTC.

This clone has a handful of counts. The chain has TRBV5-1 and TRBJ1-4; D might be TRBD1 (5 bases). The germline V gene encodes CDR1 SGHRS and CDR2 YFSETQ. Trimming shortened V by 4 bases and J by 4 bases, and 14 bases separated the two germline ends. CDR3 length: 15 residues. CDR3 protein: CASSQADRINEKLFF. The CDR3 DNA sequence: TGCGCCAGCAGCCAAGCCGACAGAATTAATGAAAAACTGTTTTTT.

The CDR3 protein is CASSQEMGVRPYGYTF. CDR3 nucleotides: TGTGCCAGCAGCCAAGAGATGGGGGTGCGGCCTTATGGCTACACCTTC. V and J are TRBV4-2 and TRBJ1-2, with D maybe TRBD1 (5 bases). This CDR3 is built from 16 residues. Trimming cost V 0 bases and J 5 bases, with 16 bases left between them. Germline loops: CDR1 LGHNA, CDR2 YNFKEQ.

The chain recombines TRBV6-5 with TRBJ1-5; D is possibly TRBD1 (5 bases). The CDR3 covers 14 residues. Germline V lookup: CDR1 MNHEY, CDR2 SVGAGI. V was clipped by 2 bases and J by 7 bases, with 12 bases between them. In nucleotides, the CDR3 is TGTGCCAGCAGTTACAGGGGTGGTTGGCAGCCCCAGCATTTT. This encodes CASSYRGGWQPQHF.

J is TRBJ2-5 and V is TRBV2; no clear D gene. The CDR3 runs to 15 residues. From germline, CDR1 is SNHLY and CDR2 FYNNEI. Trimming stripped 0 bases from V and 2 bases from J, with 10 bases between. CDR3 in DNA: TGTGCCAGCAGTGAAGCCACCAGGTCGCAAGAGACCCAGTACTTC. Translating gives CASSEATRSQETQYF.

This chain connects TRBV29-1 to TRBJ1-1, with 7 bases aligning to TRBD1. CDR1 SQVTM and CDR2 ANQGSEA come from the germline V gene. The CDR3 length is 12 residues. Trimming removed 7 bases from V and 6 bases from J; junction bases left unmatched: 8. This CDR3 is CSGQSQGAEAFF. The CDR3 nucleotides are TGCAGCGGACAAAGTCAGGGGGCTGAAGCTTTCTTT.

The V gene is TRBV24-1, the J gene TRBJ1-3, with D unresolved. This CDR3 comprises 19 residues. V lost 12 bases, J lost 15 bases, and 44 bases lay in between. Germline loops: CDR1 KGHDR, CDR2 SFDVKD. The CDR3 protein is CAPPLRAVAETPFLETPYF. CDR3 nucleotides: TGTGCCCCTCCGTTAAGGGCCGTAGCGGAGACCCCTTTTCTGGAAACACCATATTTT.

The V call is TRBV25-1, the J call TRBJ2-7; no clear D. The CDR3 extends over 11 amino acids. The germline V gene encodes CDR1 MGHDK and CDR2 SYGVNS. V was clipped by 5 bases and J by 3 bases, with 5 bases between them. CDR3 region: CASSLGYEQYF. The CDR3 DNA is TGTGCCAGCAGTCTGGGCTACGAGCAGTACTTC.

The V and J genes are TRBV10-3 and TRBJ2-3, with D possibly being TRBD1 (5 bases). This CDR3 is 16 amino acids long. Per the germline V gene, CDR1 is ENHRY and CDR2 is SYGVKD. Deletions cut 3 bases from V and 4 bases from J, with 17 bases between. The CDR3 region is CAISDSAGSRPDTQYF. In DNA, the CDR3 is TGTGCCATCAGTGATTCGGCAGGGTCCCGGCCAGATACGCAGTATTTT.

This chain links TRBV5-3 with TRBJ1-6; D not certain. TRBV5-3 is marked as an open reading frame, function uncertain. V dropped 1 base and J dropped 6 bases, with 8 bases sitting between them. The CDR3 totals 14 residues. CDR3 amino acids: CARSLSGCNSPLHF. The CDR3 region has the DNA TGTGCCAGAAGCTTGTCGGGGTGTAATTCACCCCTCCACTTT.

The V gene is TRBV7-8, the J gene TRBJ1-2; 9 bases are a match to TRBD1. In germline, CDR1 is SGHVS, CDR2 FQNEAQ. V lost 1 base and J lost 3; bases outside the gene matches: 3. This CDR3 has 15 residues. For the CDR3, the DNA is TGTGCCAGCAGCTTAGTACAGGGGGCCCACTATGGCTACACCTTC. Protein product: CASSLVQGAHYGYTF.

The chain has TRBV7-9 and TRBJ1-3; D ambiguous. CDR3 length: 15 residues. Germline V gives CDR1 SEHNR, CDR2 FQNEAQ (reference sequence). The V end lost 8 bases, the J end lost 2 bases, and 16 bases lay between the germline ends. CDR3 DNA sequence: TGTGCCAGCGAGGAGGGCCTAATCACTGGAAACACCATATATTTT. Translation: CASEEGLITGNTIYF.

The J gene is TRBJ2-3, the V gene TRBV18; D uncertain. Trimming removed 3 bases at V and 5 bases at J, with 12 bases between. Germline values: CDR1 KGHSH, CDR2 LQKENI. This CDR3 has 14 amino acids. The CDR3 DNA reads TGTGCCAGCTCACCGCTAAGGGTGCAAGATACGCAGTATTTT. Translating it yields CASSPLRVQDTQYF.

This clone was recorded once. V and J are TRBV6-5 and TRBJ1-2; D is ambiguous. From germline, CDR1 is MNHEY and CDR2 SVGAGI. The CDR3 is 13 residues long. The V end lost 5 bases, the J end lost 1 base, and 8 bases lay between the germline ends. For the CDR3, the DNA is TGTGCCAGCAGTCAGCAGGTTAACTATGGCTACACCTTC. It is translated as CASSQQVNYGYTF.

This sequence joins TRBV2 and TRBJ1-2, with 8 bases matching TRBD1. V shed 6 bases, J shed 2 bases, and the junction held 8 bases outside the gene matches. Germline V CDR1 and CDR2: SNHLY, FYNNEI. CDR3 size: 15 residues. The CDR3 DNA follows: TGTGCCAGCAGCATAGACAGGGGAGCAAACTATGGCTACACCTTC. This encodes CASSIDRGANYGYTF. The complete variable domain, with remaining parts taken from reference TRBV2 and TRBJ1-2, reads EPEVTQTPSHQVTQMGQEVILRCVPISNHLYFYWYRQILGQKVEFLVSFYNNEISEKSEIFDDQFSVERPDGSNFTLKIRSTKLEDSAMYFCASSIDRGANYGYTFGSGTRLTVV.

The chain combines TRBV30 with TRBJ1-1, with no clear D. Germline V lookup: CDR1 GTSNPN, CDR2 SVGIG (reference sequence). V dropped 2 bases and J dropped 5 bases, with 24 bases sitting between them. This CDR3 is 17 amino acids long. The CDR3 region is CAWSRVGRRSRWTEAFF. CDR3 nucleotide sequence: TGTGCCTGGAGTCGGGTAGGACGACGATCTAGGTGGACTGAAGCTTTCTTT.